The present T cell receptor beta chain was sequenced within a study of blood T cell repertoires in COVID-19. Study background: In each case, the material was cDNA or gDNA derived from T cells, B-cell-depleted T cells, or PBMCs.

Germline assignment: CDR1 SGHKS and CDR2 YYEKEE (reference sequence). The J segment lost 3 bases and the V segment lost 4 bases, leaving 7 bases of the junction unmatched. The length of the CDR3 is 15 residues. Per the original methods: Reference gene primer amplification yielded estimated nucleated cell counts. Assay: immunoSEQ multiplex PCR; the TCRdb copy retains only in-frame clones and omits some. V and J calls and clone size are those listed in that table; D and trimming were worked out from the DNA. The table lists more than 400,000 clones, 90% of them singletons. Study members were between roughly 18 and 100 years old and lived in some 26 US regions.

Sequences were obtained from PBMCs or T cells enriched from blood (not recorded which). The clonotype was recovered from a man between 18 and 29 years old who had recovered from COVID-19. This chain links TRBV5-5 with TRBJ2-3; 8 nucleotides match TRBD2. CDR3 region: CASSPGLGPTDTQYF. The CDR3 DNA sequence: TGTGCCAGCAGCCCGGGACTAGGGCCAACAGATACGCAGTATTTT.